The next 7 T cell receptor beta chains were all read from a single sample in a study of blood T cell repertoires in COVID-19. Here immunoSEQ multiplex PCR was the method, and the copy in TCRdb shows in-frame clones only, minus some. Of about 260,000 clones in the sample, about 89% were seen once. What was sequenced was peripheral blood. These receptor sequences come from a man aged 35-49 years who had recovered from COVID-19.

The chain is built from TRBV10-3 and TRBJ2-2; 9 nucleotides agree with TRBD1. This CDR3 is built from 13 residues. Germline-derived CDR1 and CDR2 are ENHRY and SYGVKD. V lost 8 bases and J lost 7; bases outside the gene matches: 5. The CDR3 loop reads CAIWGQGDGELFF. Here the CDR3 DNA reads TGTGCCATCTGGGGACAGGGTGACGGGGAGCTGTTTTTT.

The V gene is TRBV13, the J gene TRBJ2-7; 8 positions agree with TRBD1. V was pared by 1 base and J by 2 bases, with 7 bases of the junction left unmatched. CDR1 is PRHDT, CDR2 FYEKMQ, per germline (reference sequence). The CDR3 loop spans 16 amino acids. CDR3 nucleotides: TGTGCCAGCAGCTTAGTGTCGGGACAGGCAACCTACGAGCAGTACTTC. Protein sequence: CASSLVSGQATYEQYF.

The J gene is TRBJ2-3, the V gene TRBV6-5; weak D call: TRBD1 (6 bases). Trimming took off 8 bases at V and 0 bases at J, with 12 bases between the two ends. The germline gives CDR1 MNHEY, CDR2 SVGAGI. The CDR3 spans 14 residues. The CDR3 reads CASGGLRSTDTQYF. The CDR3 DNA reads as TGTGCCAGCGGGGGCCTCCGCAGCACAGATACGCAGTATTTT.

V gene TRBV12-5 combines with J gene TRBJ2-2; D might be TRBD1 (5 bases). Per germline, CDR1 LGHNT and CDR2 FRNRAP. Trimming took 2 bases from V and 5 from J, leaving 21 bases between them. The CDR3 length is 18 residues. The CDR3 DNA reads TGTGCTAGTGGTTTGATGCTCTTAAGGGGCGGATTGACCGGGGAGCTGTTTTTT. This codes for CASGLMLLRGGLTGELFF. Using reference TRBV12-5 and TRBJ2-2 for the parts outside the CDR3, the full variable domain is DARVTQTPRHKVTEMGQEVTMRCQPILGHNTVFWYRQTMMQGLELLAYFRNRAPLDDSGMPKDRFSAEMPDATLATLKIQPSEPRDSAVYFCASGLMLLRGGLTGELFFGEGSRLTVL.

This chain joins TRBV6-2 or TRBV6-3 and TRBJ1-6; D remains unclear. There are 15 residues in the CDR3. Germline-derived CDR1 and CDR2 are MNHEY and SVGEGT. The V and J ends lost 4 bases and 3 bases respectively, with 10 bases between them. For the CDR3, the DNA is TGTGCCAGCAGTTCGGGGAGCGACTATAATTCACCCCTCCACTTT. Residues: CASSSGSDYNSPLHF.

This clone has a handful of counts. The chain joins TRBV6-6 to TRBJ2-7, with 8 bases that match TRBD1. Per germline, CDR1 MNHNY and CDR2 SVGAGI (reference sequence). The CDR3 consists of 14 residues. V lost 6 bases, J lost 5 bases, and 9 bases stayed unmatched. The CDR3 nucleotides are TGTGCCAGCAGCCACTCGGACAGGGTGAACGAGCAGTACTTC. Protein: CASSHSDRVNEQYF.

The V and J genes are TRBV5-4 and TRBJ1-1; TRBD1 agrees at 7 bases. CDR3 length equals 13 residues. CDR1 and CDR2 from the germline V gene are SGHNT and YYREEE (reference sequence). The junction had 4 bases not matched to a gene; V was cut back by 0 bases and J by 8 bases. The CDR3: CASSLVGGQEAFF. As DNA, the CDR3 is TGTGCCAGCAGCTTGGTAGGGGGACAGGAAGCTTTCTTT.